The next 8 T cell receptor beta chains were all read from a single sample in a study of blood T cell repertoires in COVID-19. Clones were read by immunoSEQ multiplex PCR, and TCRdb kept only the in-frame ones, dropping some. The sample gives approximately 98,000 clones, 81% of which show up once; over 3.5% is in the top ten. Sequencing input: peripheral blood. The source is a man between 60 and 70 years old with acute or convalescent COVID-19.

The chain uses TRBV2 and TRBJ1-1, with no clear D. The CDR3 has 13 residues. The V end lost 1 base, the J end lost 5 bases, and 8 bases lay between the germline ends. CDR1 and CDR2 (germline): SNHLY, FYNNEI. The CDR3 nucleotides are TGTGCCAGCAGTGAAGGGCTCTGGACTGAAGCTTTCTTT. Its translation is CASSEGLWTEAFF.

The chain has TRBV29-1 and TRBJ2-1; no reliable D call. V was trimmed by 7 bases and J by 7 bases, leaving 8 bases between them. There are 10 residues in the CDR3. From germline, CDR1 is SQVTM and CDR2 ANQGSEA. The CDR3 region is CSGQGNEQFF. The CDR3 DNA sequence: TGCAGCGGACAAGGAAATGAGCAGTTCTTC.

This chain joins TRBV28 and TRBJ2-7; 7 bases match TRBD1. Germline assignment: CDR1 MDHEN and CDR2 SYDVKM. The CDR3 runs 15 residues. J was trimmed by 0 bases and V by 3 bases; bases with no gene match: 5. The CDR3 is CASSFRGPSSYEQYV. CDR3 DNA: TGTGCCAGCAGTTTTAGGGGGCCCAGCTCCTACGAGCAGTACGTC.

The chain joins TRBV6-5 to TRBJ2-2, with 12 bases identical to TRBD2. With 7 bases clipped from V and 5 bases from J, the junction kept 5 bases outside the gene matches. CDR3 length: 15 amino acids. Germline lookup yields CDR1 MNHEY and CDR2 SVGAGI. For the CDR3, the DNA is TGTGCCAGCAACCGACTAGCGGGGGATACCGGGGAGCTGTTTTTT. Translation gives CASNRLAGDTGELFF.

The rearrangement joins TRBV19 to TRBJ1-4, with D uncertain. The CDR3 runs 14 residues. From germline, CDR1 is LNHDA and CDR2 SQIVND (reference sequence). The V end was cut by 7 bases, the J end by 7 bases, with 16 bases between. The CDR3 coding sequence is TGTGCCAGTACCCAAGGGCGGGGTGGTGAAAAACTGTTTTTT. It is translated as CASTQGRGGEKLFF.

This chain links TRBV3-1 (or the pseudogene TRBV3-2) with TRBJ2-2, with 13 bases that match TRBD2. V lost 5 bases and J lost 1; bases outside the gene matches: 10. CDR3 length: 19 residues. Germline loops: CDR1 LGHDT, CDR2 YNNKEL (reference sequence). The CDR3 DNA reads TGTGCCAGCAGCGCACGCCCTCGGACTAGCGGGGGGAACACCGGGGAGCTGTTTTTT. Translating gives CASSARPRTSGGNTGELFF.

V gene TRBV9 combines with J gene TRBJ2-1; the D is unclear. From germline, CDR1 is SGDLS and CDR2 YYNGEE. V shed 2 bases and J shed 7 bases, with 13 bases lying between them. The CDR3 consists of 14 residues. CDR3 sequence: CASSVAGQFNEQFF. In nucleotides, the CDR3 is TGTGCCAGCAGCGTCGCTGGGCAGTTTAATGAGCAGTTCTTC.

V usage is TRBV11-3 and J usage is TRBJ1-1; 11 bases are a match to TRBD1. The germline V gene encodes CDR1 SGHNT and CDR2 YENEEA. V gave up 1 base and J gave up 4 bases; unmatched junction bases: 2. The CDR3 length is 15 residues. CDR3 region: CASSLAGQGGTEAFF. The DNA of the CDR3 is TGTGCCAGCAGCTTAGCGGGACAGGGGGGCACTGAAGCTTTCTTT.